Each of the 27 T cell receptor beta chains below was sequenced from the same sample in a study of cytomegalovirus exposure and HLA in healthy donors. PCR involved 60 Vbeta and 13 Jbeta primers. TCRdb's copy holds only in-frame clones and misses some; the assay was immunoSEQ multiplex PCR. Among about 120,000 clones listed, 80% were seen once. The sequenced material came from PBMCs. These receptors were taken from a man aged 25-40 years in good health and CMV-seropositive.

This chain connects TRBV10-2 to TRBJ1-2; perhaps TRBD1 as D (5 bases). This CDR3 region has 17 residues. Germline-derived CDR1 and CDR2 are WSHSY and SAAADI. The V end lost 0 bases, the J end lost 0 bases, and 14 bases lay between the germline ends. The chain's CDR3 is CASSESGVGAPNYGYTF. The CDR3 nucleotides read TGCGCCAGCAGTGAGTCAGGGGTTGGGGCTCCTAACTATGGCTACACCTTC.

Details on this clone: Other DNA sequences in the sample encode the same CDR3. The chain has TRBV5-1 and TRBJ1-6, with a weak D call TRBD1 (5 bases). V was pared by 4 bases and J by 9 bases, with 17 bases between. The V gene's germline CDR1 is SGHRS and CDR2 YFSETQ. The CDR3 covers 15 residues. CDR3 bases: TGCGCCAGCAGCCCCCGTAGCCAGGGAGGTTCACCCCTCCACTTT. It is translated as CASSPRSQGGSPLHF.

V gene TRBV19 combines with J gene TRBJ1-2; D perhaps matches TRBD1 (5 bases). V lost 6 bases, J lost 2 bases, and 13 bases lay in between. The CDR3 runs 14 residues. Per the germline V gene, CDR1 is LNHDA and CDR2 is SQIVND (reference sequence). CDR3 protein: CASSSQGINYGYTF. The CDR3 bases are TGTGCCAGTAGCAGCCAGGGAATCAACTATGGCTACACCTTC.

The gene calls are TRBV19 and TRBJ2-2; 7 bases agree with TRBD2. The CDR3 totals 16 residues. V gave up 6 bases and J gave up 7 bases; unmatched junction bases: 14. From germline, CDR1 is LNHDA and CDR2 SQIVND (reference sequence). CDR3 in amino acids: CASRTLARLKGGELFF. The CDR3, as DNA: TGTGCCAGTAGGACACTAGCGAGGCTAAAAGGCGGGGAGCTGTTTTTT.

The chain employs TRBV9 and TRBJ2-7; D perhaps matches TRBD1 (5 bases). Trimming pared 0 bases from V and 3 bases from J, leaving 10 bases between. There are 14 residues in the CDR3. CDR1 is SGDLS and CDR2 is YYNGEE in the germline V gene. This CDR3 reads CASSVVGQSYEQYF. The CDR3 nucleotides are TGTGCCAGCAGCGTAGTTGGACAAAGCTACGAGCAGTACTTC.

The gene calls are TRBV5-1 and TRBJ2-2; TRBD2 is a possible D gene (5 bases). Between the trimmed V and J ends, which lost 7 bases and 7 bases, there was a span of 11 bases. CDR3 length equals 12 residues. Germline V gene data show CDR1 as SGHRS and CDR2 as YFSETQ. The DNA of the CDR3 is TGCGCCAGCCGTCTGGAGGTCGGGGAGCTGTTTTTT. It translates to CASRLEVGELFF.

The chain is built from TRBV10-1 and TRBJ1-1; D gene uncertain. Germline assignment: CDR1 WNHNN and CDR2 SYGVQD (reference sequence). V lost 0 bases and J 0 bases, leaving 8 bases between the germline ends. The CDR3 covers 15 residues. For the CDR3, the DNA is TGCGCCAGCAGTGAGTCTGGCAGAATGAACACTGAAGCTTTCTTT. Translation gives CASSESGRMNTEAFF.

The chain recombines TRBV4-1 with TRBJ2-1; 15 bases match TRBD2. V was pared by 4 bases and J by 0 bases, with 4 bases of the junction left unmatched. Germline V gene lookup returns CDR1 MGHRA and CDR2 YSYEKL. CDR3 length equals 18 residues. The CDR3 region has the DNA TGCGCCAGCAGCCCCCGGACTAGCGGGGGGGCCTCCTACAATGAGCAGTTCTTC. This sequence encodes CASSPRTSGGASYNEQFF.

This chain uses TRBV15 with TRBJ2-3; 7 nucleotides agree with TRBD2. J gave up 5 bases and V 0 bases, and 8 bases lay outside the gene matches. Looked up from germline, CDR1 is LNHNV and CDR2 is YYDKDF (reference sequence). This CDR3 has 16 amino acids. Written as DNA, the CDR3 is TGTGCCACCAGCAGAGATCGGGCAGGGAGGGTAGATACGCAGTATTTT. As protein: CATSRDRAGRVDTQYF.

This clone was observed a handful of times. The V gene is TRBV7-8, the J gene TRBJ2-7, with a tentative D call TRBD1 (6 bases). This CDR3 is 16 amino acids long. Germline values: CDR1 SGHVS, CDR2 FQNEAQ. With 2 bases removed from V and 7 bases from J, the gap between germline ends came to 21 bases. This chain's CDR3 is CASSLSRSRGFLEQYF. CDR3 DNA: TGTGCCAGCAGCTTAAGTCGGTCCAGGGGTTTTTTAGAGCAGTACTTC. The complete variable domain, with remaining parts taken from reference TRBV7-8 and TRBJ2-7, reads GAGVSQSPRYKVAKRGQDVALRCDPISGHVSLFWYQQALGQGPEFLTYFQNEAQLDKSGLPSDRFFAERPEGSVSTLKIQRTQQEDSAVYLCASSLSRSRGFLEQYFGPGTRLTVT.

In the case of this clone: In the same sample, other DNA sequences code for this CDR3. J is TRBJ2-7 and V is TRBV2, with a tentative D call TRBD1 (5 bases). With 4 bases removed from V and 1 base from J, the gap between germline ends came to 5 bases. There are 12 residues in the CDR3. Per germline, CDR1 SNHLY and CDR2 FYNNEI. CDR3 DNA sequence: TGTGCCAGCAGTGGACAGTCCTACGAGCAGTACTTC. It specifies CASSGQSYEQYF.

The genes are TRBV18 and TRBJ1-3, with 8 bases that match TRBD1. This CDR3 contains 17 residues. V was pared by 0 bases and J by 0 bases, with 4 bases of the junction left unmatched. Germline CDR1 is KGHSH and CDR2 is LQKENI. CDR3 in amino acids: CASSPPAGGFSGNTIYF. For the CDR3, the DNA is TGTGCCAGCTCACCACCGGCAGGGGGCTTCTCTGGAAACACCATATATTTT.

This clone has a handful of counts. J is TRBJ2-3 and V is TRBV9; D is possibly TRBD2 (5 bases). CDR3 length: 16 residues. V gave up 0 bases and J gave up 2 bases, with 13 bases separating them. In germline, CDR1 is SGDLS, CDR2 YYNGEE. The CDR3 spells CASSVGERAHTDTQYF. CDR3 bases: TGTGCCAGCAGCGTAGGGGAGAGGGCACACACAGATACGCAGTATTTT.

The CDR3 loop is CASSITPGAPNNEQFF. CDR3 DNA: TGTGCCAGTAGTATAACTCCGGGAGCACCTAACAATGAGCAGTTCTTC. J is TRBJ2-1 and V is TRBV19, with D perhaps matching TRBD2 (6 bases). Germline CDR1 LNHDA, CDR2 SQIVND (reference sequence). The CDR3 totals 16 residues. The V gene lost 2 bases and the J gene lost 5 bases, with 16 bases spanning the gap.

This clone appeared a single time. An end of the junction does not agree with germline; a read error may underlie this. The chain combines TRBV30 with TRBJ2-2; 8 nucleotides line up with TRBD1. Germline assignment: CDR1 GTSNPN and CDR2 SVGIG (reference sequence). There are 11 residues in the CDR3. The CDR3 spells CAWTGGRGAVF. The CDR3 coding sequence is TGTGCCTGGACAGGGGGCCGGGGAGCTGTTTTT. Using reference TRBV30 and TRBJ2-2 for the parts outside the CDR3, the full variable domain is SQTIHQWPATLVQPVGSPLSLECTVEGTSNPNLYWYRQAAGRGLQLLFYSVGIGQISSEVPQNLSASRPQDRQFILSSKKLLLSDSGFYLCAWTGGRGAVFGEGSRLTVL.

This clone occurred a few times. This chain uses TRBV5-1 with TRBJ1-5; 7 positions agree with TRBD1. Losses at the gene ends were 2 bases for V and 4 bases for J; bases not matched to a gene: 6. The germline V gene encodes CDR1 SGHRS and CDR2 YFSETQ. There are 15 residues in the CDR3. CDR3 protein: CASSFSGTANQPQHF. The CDR3 coding sequence is TGCGCCAGCAGCTTTTCCGGGACAGCAAATCAGCCCCAGCATTTT.

The rearrangement joins TRBV11-2 to TRBJ1-5, with 8 nucleotides matching TRBD1. Germline V CDR1 and CDR2: SGHAT, FQNNGV. V shed 1 base and J 7 bases; nucleotides not matched to a gene: 6. This CDR3 is 15 amino acids long. CDR3 in DNA: TGTGCCAGCAGCTTAGGGCAGGGGGCTAACCAGCCCCAGCATTTT. It translates to CASSLGQGANQPQHF. The entire variable domain, with the rest obtained from reference TRBV11-2 and TRBJ1-5, is as follows: EAGVAQSPRYKIIEKRQSVAFWCNPISGHATLYWYQQILGQGPKLLIQFQNNGVVDDSQLPKDRFSAERLKGVDSTLKIQPAKLEDSAVYLCASSLGQGANQPQHFGDGTRLSIL.

The J gene is TRBJ2-7, the V gene TRBV6-6, with D unresolved. The CDR3 covers 14 residues. Germline V gene sequence: CDR1 MNHNY, CDR2 SVGAGI (reference sequence). V gave up 0 bases and J gave up 5 bases, with 11 bases separating them. The CDR3 sequence: CASSYSTLGDEQYF. CDR3 coding DNA: TGTGCCAGCAGTTACTCGACACTGGGCGACGAGCAGTACTTC.

This clone was found once. The gene calls are TRBV9 and TRBJ1-6; D may be TRBD1 (5 bases). The CDR3 is made up of 15 amino acids. Per germline, CDR1 SGDLS and CDR2 YYNGEE. V shed 0 bases and J shed 9 bases, with 13 bases lying between them. For the CDR3, the DNA is TGTGCCAGCAGCGTAGAAAGGGGAATTGGTTCACCCCTCCACTTT. This encodes CASSVERGIGSPLHF.

The rearrangement links TRBV29-1 to TRBJ2-3; no firm D call. Per the germline V gene, CDR1 is SQVTM and CDR2 is ANQGSEA. This CDR3 has 12 amino acids. Trimming pared 2 bases from V and 6 bases from J, leaving 9 bases between. The CDR3 loop is CSVERASDTQYF. CDR3 in DNA: TGCAGCGTTGAAAGAGCCTCCGATACGCAGTATTTT.

This rearrangement joins TRBV19 to TRBJ1-3; D unresolved. Germline CDR1 and CDR2: LNHDA and SQIVND (reference sequence). The CDR3 extends over 14 amino acids. Between the trimmed V and J ends, which lost 7 bases and 0 bases, there was a span of 10 bases. CDR3 nucleotides: TGTGCCAGTACCCCCGGTGGCTCTGGAAACACCATATATTTT. As protein: CASTPGGSGNTIYF.

DNA of the CDR3: TGTGCCAGCAGCTCCGACAGATACACTGAAGCTTTCTTT. It yields the protein CASSSDRYTEAFF. The chain links TRBV7-9 to TRBJ1-1; tentatively, D is TRBD1 (5 bases). The CDR3 totals 13 residues. V gave up 4 bases and J gave up 3 bases, with 9 bases separating them. CDR1 and CDR2 (germline): SEHNR, FQNEAQ (reference sequence).

The chain is built from TRBV11-1 and TRBJ2-3, with D hard to call. CDR3 length: 15 residues. V lost 2 bases, J lost 1 base, and 10 bases lay in between. Germline V gene data show CDR1 as SGHAT and CDR2 as FQDESV (reference sequence). DNA for the CDR3: TGTGCCAGCAGCTTATCCATCCCGGGCACAGATACGCAGTATTTT. Protein: CASSLSIPGTDTQYF.

The chain is built from TRBV7-8 and TRBJ1-4; no reliable D call. V was pared by 4 bases and J by 4 bases, with 10 bases between. CDR1 is SGHVS, CDR2 FQNEAQ, per germline. The CDR3 covers 14 residues. The CDR3: CASSSGMINEKLFF. Here the CDR3 DNA reads TGTGCCAGCAGCTCCGGGATGATTAATGAAAAACTGTTTTTT.

Only a few counts were recorded for this clone. V is TRBV4-1 and J is TRBJ1-1; 10 bases agree with TRBD1. Trimming removed 4 bases from V and 1 base from J; junction bases left unmatched: 9. Germline-derived CDR1 and CDR2 are MGHRA and YSYEKL. This CDR3 has 17 residues. Written as DNA, the CDR3 is TGCGCCAGCAGCCTTCCCCGGGGACAGGGGAGGAACACTGAAGCTTTCTTT. Translated: CASSLPRGQGRNTEAFF.

The chain employs TRBV19 and TRBJ1-2, with D possibly being TRBD1 (5 bases). The CDR3 is 12 amino acids. V was pared by 10 bases and J by 7 bases, with 16 bases between. Looked up from germline, CDR1 is LNHDA and CDR2 is SQIVND (reference sequence). The CDR3 sequence: CATSPGKGGYTF. Written as DNA, the CDR3 is TGTGCCACCTCTCCAGGGAAGGGTGGCTACACCTTC.

The chain is built from TRBV18 and TRBJ1-1; tentatively, D is TRBD1 (5 bases). V lost 3 bases and J 3 bases, leaving 8 bases between the germline ends. CDR1 and CDR2 (germline): KGHSH, LQKENI. The CDR3 loop spans 13 amino acids. CDR3 DNA sequence: TGTGCCAGCTCACCGCTCAGGGACACTGAAGCTTTCTTT. Translated, it gives CASSPLRDTEAFF.